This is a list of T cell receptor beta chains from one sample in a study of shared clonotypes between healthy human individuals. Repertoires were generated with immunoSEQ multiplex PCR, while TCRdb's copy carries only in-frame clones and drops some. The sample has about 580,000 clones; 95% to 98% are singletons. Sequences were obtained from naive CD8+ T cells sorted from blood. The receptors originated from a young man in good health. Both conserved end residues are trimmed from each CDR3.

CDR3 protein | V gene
ASSALGVIEGGYT | TRBV5-5
ASSPKQKGRNQETQY | TRBV18
ASSRGTVLTYEQY | TRBV4-3
ASSPPGIGGNQPQH | TRBV4-2
ASPWLDGGRAPIGELF | TRBV5-8
ASSLLSGYFAQY | TRBV28
ASSILAGGYNEQF | TRBV27
ASSSGALAYNEQF | TRBV27
ASMLYNEQF | TRBV6-5
ASSYSRQAGNTEAF | TRBV6-5
ASSPNRGSPYNEQF | TRBV4-1
ASALVGGTYEQY | TRBV18
ASSQGTEELF | TRBV4-1
ASSPKNEQF | TRBV7-9
ASSTGTSPEQY | TRBV7-3
ASSAKGRGYT | TRBV27
AFTGGHTEAF | TRBV30
ASMVAGGPPEQF | TRBV28
SVESDRSYEQY | TRBV29-1
ASSRLLGNNEQF | TRBV5-1
ASSPWVLSPREY | TRBV28
AWSHGLAGAETQY | TRBV30
ASSPELKETSYEQY | TRBV18
ASSFVGESSYEQY | TRBV27
ASSEARGYYEQY | TRBV2
ASSYGWDYGYT | TRBV6-5
ASSFRTSGSSPSYEQY | TRBV11-2
ASSVVPDRGDGYT | TRBV9
ASSLGGATEKLF | TRBV27
ASSLLNDEQY | TRBV18
ASSQGSSSYNEQF | TRBV4-3